This T cell receptor beta chain was found in a study of cytomegalovirus exposure and HLA in healthy donors. The CDR3 runs to 15 residues. Per germline, CDR1 SGHDT and CDR2 YYEEEE. V lost 4 bases, J lost 0 bases, and 11 bases lay in between. With 60 Vbeta and 13 Jbeta primers, the PCR was carried out. Here immunoSEQ multiplex PCR was the method, and the copy in TCRdb shows in-frame clones only, minus some. Of around 230,000 clones listed, over 75% are singletons. The material sequenced was PBMCs. The J gene is TRBJ2-1, the V gene TRBV5-6; maybe TRBD2 (6 bases). This receptor was taken from a male donor in good health and CMV-seronegative. CDR3 DNA: TGTGCCAGCAGCAAGGAGGGGAGCTCCTACAATGAGCAGTTCTTC. This translates into CASSKEGSSYNEQFF.